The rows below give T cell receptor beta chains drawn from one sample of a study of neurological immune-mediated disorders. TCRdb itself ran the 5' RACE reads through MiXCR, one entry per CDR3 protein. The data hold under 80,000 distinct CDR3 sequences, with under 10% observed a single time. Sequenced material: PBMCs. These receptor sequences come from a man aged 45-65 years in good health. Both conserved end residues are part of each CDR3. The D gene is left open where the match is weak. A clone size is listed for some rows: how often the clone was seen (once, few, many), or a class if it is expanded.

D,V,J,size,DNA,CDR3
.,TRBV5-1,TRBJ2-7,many,TGCGCCAGCAGCCTCGGGGCTGGGCCGGCCTACGAGCAGTACTTC,CASSLGAGPAYEQYF
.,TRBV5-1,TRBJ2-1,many,TGCGCCAGCAGCTTGGTAGTGGGCAATGAGCAGTTCTTC,CASSLVVGNEQFF
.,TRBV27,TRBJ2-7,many,TGTGCCAGCAGCTGGGACGAGTCCTACGAGCAGTACTTC,CASSWDESYEQYF
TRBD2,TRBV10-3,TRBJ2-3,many,TGTGCCATCAGAACGGGCGGGAGGGCCGTGACAGATACGCAGTATTTT,CAIRTGGRAVTDTQYF
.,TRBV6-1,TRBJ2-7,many,TGTGCCAGCAGTGAACAGTACGAGCAGTACTTC,CASSEQYEQYF
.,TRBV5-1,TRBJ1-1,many,TGCGCCAGCAGCCCCGGACGGGCTACTAACACTGAAGCTTTCTTT,CASSPGRATNTEAFF
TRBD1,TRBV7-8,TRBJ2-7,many,TGTGCCAGCAGCTTAGAAACGGGACAGACGTACTACGAGCAGTACTTC,CASSLETGQTYYEQYF
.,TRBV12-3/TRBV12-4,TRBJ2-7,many,TGTGCCAGCAGTTGGGCAGATACCTACGAGCAGTACTTC,CASSWADTYEQYF
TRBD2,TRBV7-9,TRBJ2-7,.,TGTGCCAGCAGCGCGGCCCGACTAGCGGGGAGATACGAGCAGTACTTC,CASSAARLAGRYEQYF
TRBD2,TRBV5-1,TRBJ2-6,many,TGCGCCAGCAGCGCCCTGGGGGGGTCCGGGGCCAACGTCCTGACTTTC,CASSALGGSGANVLTF
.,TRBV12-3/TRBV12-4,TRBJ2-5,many,TGTGCCAGCAGCAAAGGGCAGCTCCAAGAGACCCAGTACTTC,CASSKGQLQETQYF
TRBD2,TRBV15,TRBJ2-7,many,TGTGCCACCAGCAGAGATTTGGGCGGGGGGGCCTCCTACGAGCAGTACTTC,CATSRDLGGGASYEQYF
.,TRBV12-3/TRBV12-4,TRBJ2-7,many,TGTGCCAGCAGTCGGGCTACTTCCTACGAGCAGTACTTC,CASSRATSYEQYF
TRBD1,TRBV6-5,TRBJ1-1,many,TGTGCCAGCAGCGACAGGGCTGGGAACACTGAAGCTTTCTTT,CASSDRAGNTEAFF
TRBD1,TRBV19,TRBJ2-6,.,TGTGCCAGTTTTGTCGGGCCGGGACAGGGGGGCTCTGGGGCCAACGTCCTGACTTTC,CASFVGPGQGGSGANVLTF
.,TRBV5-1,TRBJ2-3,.,TGTGCCAGCAGCTTGGAGGTAGGGACGGTGACTAGCACAGATACGCAGTATTTT,CASSLEVGTVTSTDTQYF
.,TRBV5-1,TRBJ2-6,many,TGCGCCAGCAGCTTGGAACCCTGGCTCTCTGGGGCCAACGTCCTGACTTTC,CASSLEPWLSGANVLTF
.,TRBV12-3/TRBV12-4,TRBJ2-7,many,TGTGCCAGCAGTTTAGCCTCCTACGAGCAGTACTTC,CASSLASYEQYF
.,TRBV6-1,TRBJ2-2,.,TGTGCCAGCATTCCGTCCCATAACACCGTGGAGCTATTTTTT,CASIPSHNTVELFF
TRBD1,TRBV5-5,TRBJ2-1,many,TGTGCCAGCAGCTCACACAAACAGGGGAGTAACTACAATGAGCAGTTCTTC,CASSSHKQGSNYNEQFF
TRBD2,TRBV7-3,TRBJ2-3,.,TGTGCCAGCAGCTTAGTCTCTAGCGGGAGAAGAGATACGCAGTATTTT,CASSLVSSGRRDTQYF
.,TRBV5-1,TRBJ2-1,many,TGCGCCAGCAGCCTCCATGGCGAGAGCTCCTACAATGAGCAGTTCTTC,CASSLHGESSYNEQFF
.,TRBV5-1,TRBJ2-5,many,TGCGCCAGCAGCTTGGGCGCCTACCCCCAAGAGACCCAGTACTTC,CASSLGAYPQETQYF
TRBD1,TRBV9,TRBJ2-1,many,TGTGCCAGCAGCGCCTCGCAGGGGGCTGGCTACAATGAGCAGTTCTTC,CASSASQGAGYNEQFF
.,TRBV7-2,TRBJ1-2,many,TGTGCCAGCAGCTCCGGGACACCTGTGTGGAACTATGGCTACACCTTC,CASSSGTPVWNYGYTF
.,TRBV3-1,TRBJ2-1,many,TGTGCCAGCAGCCAAGCCCCCCAGAGTTTCTCCTACAATGAGCAGTTCTTC,CASSQAPQSFSYNEQFF
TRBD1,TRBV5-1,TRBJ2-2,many,TGCGCCAGCAGCTTAACAGGGGAGAACACCGGGGAGCTGTTTTTT,CASSLTGENTGELFF
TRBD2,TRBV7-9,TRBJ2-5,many,TGTGCCAGCAGCTTAAGACAGCCGGGGGGAGAGACCCAGTACTTC,CASSLRQPGGETQYF
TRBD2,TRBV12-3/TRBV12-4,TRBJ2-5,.,TGTGCCAGCAGTGCGGGACTAGCAGCGGAGACCCAGTACTTC,CASSAGLAAETQYF
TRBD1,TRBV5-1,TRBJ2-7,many,TGCGCCAGCAGCAGGGGACAGACCTACGAGCAGTACTTC,CASSRGQTYEQYF
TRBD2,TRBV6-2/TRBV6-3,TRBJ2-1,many,TGTGCCAGCAGTCCGCCTAGGAGTAGCGGGAGGCAAAGAGGGTTCTTC,CASSPPRSSGRQRGFF
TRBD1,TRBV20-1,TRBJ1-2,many,TGCAGTGCTAGGGACAGGACCGACTATGGCTACACCTTC,CSARDRTDYGYTF
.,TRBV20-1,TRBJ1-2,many,TGCAGTGCGACTGACAGTGCAAACTATGGCTACACCTTC,CSATDSANYGYTF
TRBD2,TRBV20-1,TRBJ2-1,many,TGCAGTGCTAGTCGGGTCTGGGGGGGCTCCTACAATGAGCAGTTCTTC,CSASRVWGGSYNEQFF
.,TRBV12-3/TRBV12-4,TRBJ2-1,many,TGTGCCAGCAGGCCAACAGGGTATCCCAACAATGAGCAGTTCTTC,CASRPTGYPNNEQFF
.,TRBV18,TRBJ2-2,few,TGTGCCAGCTCACCATCGACGGAGGTGGCCACCGGGGAGCTGTTTTTT,CASSPSTEVATGELFF
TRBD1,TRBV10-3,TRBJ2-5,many,TGTGCCATCCAAGGGACAGACCAAGAGACCCAGTACTTC,CAIQGTDQETQYF
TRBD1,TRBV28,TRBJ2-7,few,TGTGCCAGCAGGGGTCCGGGACAGGGGAGGCACGAGCAGTACTTC,CASRGPGQGRHEQYF
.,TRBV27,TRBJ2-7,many,TGTGCCAGCAGTTCACCGGGACTTCTCTCCTACGAGCAGTACTTC,CASSSPGLLSYEQYF
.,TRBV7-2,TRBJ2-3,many,TGTGCCAGCAGCCCGAGGGAGAACACAGATACGCAGTATTTT,CASSPRENTDTQYF
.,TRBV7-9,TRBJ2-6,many,TGTGCCAGCACGATTAGCTCTGGGGCCAACGTCCTGACTTTC,CASTISSGANVLTF